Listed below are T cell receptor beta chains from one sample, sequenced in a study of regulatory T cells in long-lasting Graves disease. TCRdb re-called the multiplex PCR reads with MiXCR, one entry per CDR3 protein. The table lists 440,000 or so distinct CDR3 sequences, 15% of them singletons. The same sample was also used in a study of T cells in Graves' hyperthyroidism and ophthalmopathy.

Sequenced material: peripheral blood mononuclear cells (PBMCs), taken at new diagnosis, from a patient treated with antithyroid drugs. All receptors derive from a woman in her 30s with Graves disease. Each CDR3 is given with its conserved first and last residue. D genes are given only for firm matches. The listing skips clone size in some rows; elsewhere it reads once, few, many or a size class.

CDR3nt: TGTGCCAGCAGTCCATTAGTCAGCCAGACGGATAACTATGGCTACACCTTC
CDR3aa: CASSPLVSQTDNYGYTF
v_gene: TRBV27
j_gene: TRBJ1-2
abundance: many
d_gene: .
len: 17

CDR3nt: TGTGCCAGCAGTTCGGACCCGAACACCGGGGAGCTGTTTTTT
CDR3aa: CASSSDPNTGELFF
v_gene: TRBV12-3/TRBV12-4
j_gene: TRBJ2-2
abundance: many
d_gene: .
len: 14

CDR3nt: TGTGCCTGGAGTGCCCCCACGTCTGGGGCCAACGTCCTGACTTTC
CDR3aa: CAWSAPTSGANVLTF
v_gene: TRBV30
j_gene: TRBJ2-6
abundance: .
d_gene: .
len: 15

CDR3nt: TGTGCCAGCGGACACGGACCCTACGAGCAGTACTTC
CDR3aa: CASGHGPYEQYF
v_gene: TRBV12-3/TRBV12-4
j_gene: TRBJ2-7
abundance: many
d_gene: .
len: 12

CDR3nt: TGTGCCAGCAGCCGGACAGGGAGCACAGATACGCAGTATTTT
CDR3aa: CASSRTGSTDTQYF
v_gene: TRBV3-1
j_gene: TRBJ2-3
abundance: many
d_gene: TRBD1
len: 14

CDR3nt: TGCAGTGCCCGTCCGACAGGAGGCACTGAAGCTTTCTTT
CDR3aa: CSARPTGGTEAFF
v_gene: TRBV20-1
j_gene: TRBJ1-1
abundance: many
d_gene: .
len: 13

CDR3nt: TGTGCCAGCCGACGTCTAGCGGGAGAGTACACCGGGGAGCTGTTTTTT
CDR3aa: CASRRLAGEYTGELFF
v_gene: TRBV6-4
j_gene: TRBJ2-2
abundance: .
d_gene: TRBD2
len: 16

CDR3nt: TGTGCCAGCAGCCCGACAGGGCTTAGCGCAGATACGCAGTATTTT
CDR3aa: CASSPTGLSADTQYF
v_gene: TRBV7-9
j_gene: TRBJ2-3
abundance: many
d_gene: TRBD1
len: 15

CDR3nt: TGTGCCAGCAGTGAATTCGCGGGACAGACTAATGAAAAACTGTTTTTT
CDR3aa: CASSEFAGQTNEKLFF
v_gene: TRBV6-1
j_gene: TRBJ1-4
abundance: many
d_gene: TRBD1
len: 16

CDR3nt: TGCGCCAGCAGTGAGGCGTCAGCGTCCTATGGCTACACCTTC
CDR3aa: CASSEASASYGYTF
v_gene: TRBV10-2
j_gene: TRBJ1-2
abundance: few
d_gene: .
len: 14

CDR3nt: TGTGCCACCAGTGCGGGCGGCGCCACCTACGAGCAGTACTTC
CDR3aa: CATSAGGATYEQYF
v_gene: TRBV24-1
j_gene: TRBJ2-7
abundance: many
d_gene: .
len: 14

CDR3nt: TGTGCCAGCAGCGACCGACAGACAATGAACACTGAAGCTTTCTTT
CDR3aa: CASSDRQTMNTEAFF
v_gene: TRBV27
j_gene: TRBJ1-1
abundance: .
d_gene: .
len: 15

CDR3nt: TGTGCCAGCAGTGAACTCCAGAACACCATATATTTT
CDR3aa: CASSELQNTIYF
v_gene: TRBV6-1
j_gene: TRBJ1-3
abundance: .
d_gene: .
len: 12

CDR3nt: TGTGCCAGCACGGGCCCCGACGGGGAGACCCAGTACTTC
CDR3aa: CASTGPDGETQYF
v_gene: TRBV2
j_gene: TRBJ2-5
abundance: many
d_gene: .
len: 13

CDR3nt: TGTGCCAGTAGTATAACTCGGGGACTAGCGGGAGGCCTCAGCTCCTACAATGAGCAGTTCTTC
CDR3aa: CASSITRGLAGGLSSYNEQFF
v_gene: TRBV19
j_gene: TRBJ2-1
abundance: few
d_gene: TRBD2
len: 21

CDR3nt: TGTGCCAGCAGCGACCGGACAGGACTAGCCAAAAACATTCAGTACTTC
CDR3aa: CASSDRTGLAKNIQYF
v_gene: TRBV11-2
j_gene: TRBJ2-4
abundance: many
d_gene: TRBD1
len: 16

CDR3nt: TGTGCCATCAGGCCGGGACTAGGAACAGATACGCAGTATTTT
CDR3aa: CAIRPGLGTDTQYF
v_gene: TRBV10-3
j_gene: TRBJ2-3
abundance: many
d_gene: TRBD2
len: 14

CDR3nt: TGTGCCAGCAGGCGGGACAGGGACACCGGGGAGCTGTTTTTT
CDR3aa: CASRRDRDTGELFF
v_gene: TRBV5-8
j_gene: TRBJ2-2
abundance: .
d_gene: TRBD1
len: 14

CDR3nt: TGTGCCAGCAGCCTAACAGGGGACCAAGAAAAACTGTTCGTTTTT
CDR3aa: CASSLTGDQEKLFVF
v_gene: TRBV7-9
j_gene: TRBJ1-4
abundance: .
d_gene: TRBD1
len: 15

CDR3nt: TGTGCCAGCAGCTCCCTAGTTAGGTCCTACAATGAGCAGTTCTTC
CDR3aa: CASSSLVRSYNEQFF
v_gene: TRBV7-9
j_gene: TRBJ2-1
abundance: many
d_gene: .
len: 15

CDR3nt: TGTGCCAGCAGCAGGGGATATTATTCACCCCTCCACTTT
CDR3aa: CASSRGYYSPLHF
v_gene: TRBV28
j_gene: TRBJ1-6
abundance: many
d_gene: .
len: 13

CDR3nt: TGTGCCAGCTCTCGTGGGCTAGCGGACACAGATACGCAGTATTTT
CDR3aa: CASSRGLADTDTQYF
v_gene: TRBV18
j_gene: TRBJ2-3
abundance: many
d_gene: TRBD2
len: 15

CDR3nt: TGTGCCAGCAGTTCCCCCTCGACGGGCCCGTACAATGAGCAGTTCTTC
CDR3aa: CASSSPSTGPYNEQFF
v_gene: TRBV7-9
j_gene: TRBJ2-1
abundance: many
d_gene: .
len: 16

CDR3nt: TGTGCCTCCTGCGCGTTTCAAGAGACCCAGTACTTC
CDR3aa: CASCAFQETQYF
v_gene: TRBV24-1
j_gene: TRBJ2-5
abundance: .
d_gene: .
len: 12

CDR3nt: TGCAGCGTTGTGGGCCTAGCCCTGTACACTGAAGCTTTCTTT
CDR3aa: CSVVGLALYTEAFF
v_gene: TRBV29-1
j_gene: TRBJ1-1
abundance: many
d_gene: .
len: 14

CDR3nt: TGTGCCAGCCAGAGGGACACTTCATCCTATGGCTACACCTTC
CDR3aa: CASQRDTSSYGYTF
v_gene: TRBV9
j_gene: TRBJ1-2
abundance: many
d_gene: .
len: 14